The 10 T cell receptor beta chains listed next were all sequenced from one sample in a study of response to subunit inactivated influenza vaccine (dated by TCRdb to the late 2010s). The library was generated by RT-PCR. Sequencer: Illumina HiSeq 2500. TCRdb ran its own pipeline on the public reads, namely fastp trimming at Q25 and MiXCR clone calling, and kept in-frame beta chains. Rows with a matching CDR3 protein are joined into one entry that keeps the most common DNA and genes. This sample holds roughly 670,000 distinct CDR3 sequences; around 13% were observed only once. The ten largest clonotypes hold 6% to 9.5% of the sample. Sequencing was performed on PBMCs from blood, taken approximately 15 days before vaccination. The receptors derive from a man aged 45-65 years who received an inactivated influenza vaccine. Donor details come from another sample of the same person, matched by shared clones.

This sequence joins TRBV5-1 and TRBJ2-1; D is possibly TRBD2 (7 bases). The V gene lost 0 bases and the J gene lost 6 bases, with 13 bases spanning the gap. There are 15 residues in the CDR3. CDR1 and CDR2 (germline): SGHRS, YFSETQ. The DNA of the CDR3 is TGCGCCAGCAGCTTGGTACGGGGGGCGGGCAATGAGCAGTTCTTC. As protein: CASSLVRGAGNEQFF.

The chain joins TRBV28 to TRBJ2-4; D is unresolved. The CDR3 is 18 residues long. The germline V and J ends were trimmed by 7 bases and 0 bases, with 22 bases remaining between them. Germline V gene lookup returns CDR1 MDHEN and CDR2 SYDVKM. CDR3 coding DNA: TGTGCCAGCATTGGCCGCGAACCACTGACACTAGCCAAAAACATTCAGTACTTC. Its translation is CASIGREPLTLAKNIQYF.

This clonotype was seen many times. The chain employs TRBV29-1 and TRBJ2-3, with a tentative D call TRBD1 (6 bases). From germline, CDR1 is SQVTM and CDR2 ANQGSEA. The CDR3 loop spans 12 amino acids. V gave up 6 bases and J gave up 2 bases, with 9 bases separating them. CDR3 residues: CSVDSSTDTQYF. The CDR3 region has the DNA TGCAGCGTGGACAGTTCCACAGATACGCAGTATTTT.

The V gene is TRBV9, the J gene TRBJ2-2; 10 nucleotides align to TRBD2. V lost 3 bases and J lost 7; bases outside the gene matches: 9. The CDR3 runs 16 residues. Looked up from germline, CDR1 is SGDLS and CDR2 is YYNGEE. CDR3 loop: CASSGTSGREVGELFF. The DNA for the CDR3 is TGTGCCAGCAGCGGAACCAGCGGGAGGGAGGTCGGGGAGCTGTTTTTT.

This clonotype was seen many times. CDR3 region: CASSLRRGGGYTF. The CDR3 DNA follows: TGTGCCAGCAGTTTACGGAGGGGAGGAGGCTACACCTTC. The rearrangement links TRBV12-3 or TRBV12-4 to TRBJ1-2; D may be TRBD1 (5 bases). There are 13 residues in the CDR3. Between the trimmed V and J ends, which lost 2 bases and 8 bases, there was a span of 12 bases.

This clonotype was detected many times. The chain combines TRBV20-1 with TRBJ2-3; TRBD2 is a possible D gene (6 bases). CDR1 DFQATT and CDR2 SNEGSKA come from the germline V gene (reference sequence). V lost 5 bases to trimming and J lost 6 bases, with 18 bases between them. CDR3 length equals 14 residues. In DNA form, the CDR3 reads TGCAGTGCTCCAAGAGCGGGTTTTTGGGATACGCAGTATTTT. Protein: CSAPRAGFWDTQYF.

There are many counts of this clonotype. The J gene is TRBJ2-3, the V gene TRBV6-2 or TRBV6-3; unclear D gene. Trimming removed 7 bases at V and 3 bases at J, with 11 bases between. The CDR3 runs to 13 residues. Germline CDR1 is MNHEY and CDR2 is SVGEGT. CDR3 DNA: TGTGCCAGCAAACAATACGTTACAGATACGCAGTATTTT. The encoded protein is CASKQYVTDTQYF.

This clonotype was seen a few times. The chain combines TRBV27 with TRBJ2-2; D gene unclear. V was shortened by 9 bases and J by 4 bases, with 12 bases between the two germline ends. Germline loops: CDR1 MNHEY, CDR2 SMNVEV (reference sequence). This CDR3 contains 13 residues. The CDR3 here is CASWAVFTGELFF. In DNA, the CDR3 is TGTGCCAGTTGGGCAGTTTTCACCGGGGAGCTGTTTTTT.

The DNA for the CDR3 is TGTGCCAGCTCACCACCGAGCTGGAAAAACATTCAGTACTTC. Its protein is CASSPPSWKNIQYF. The V gene is TRBV18, the J gene TRBJ2-4, with D unclear. This CDR3 contains 14 residues. Germline CDR1 is KGHSH and CDR2 is LQKENI. Trimming stripped 0 bases from V and 4 bases from J, with 7 bases between.

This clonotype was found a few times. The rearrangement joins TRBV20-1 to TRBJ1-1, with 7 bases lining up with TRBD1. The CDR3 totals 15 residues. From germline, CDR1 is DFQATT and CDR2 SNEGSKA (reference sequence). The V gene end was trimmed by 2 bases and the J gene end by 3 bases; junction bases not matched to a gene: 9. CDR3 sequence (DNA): TGCAGTGCTAGAAGGACAGGTCGCCTGGACACTGAAGCTTTCTTT. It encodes CSARRTGRLDTEAFF.